Below, 24 T cell receptor beta chains from the same sample are listed, as sequenced in a study of blood T cell repertoires in COVID-19 (dated by TCRdb to the early 2020s). To prepare the library, the immunoSEQ multiplex PCR assay was applied. TCRdb provides this immuneACCESS table in a form limited to in-frame rearrangements. Some clones are lacking; in checked studies, under half of them reflect an unresolved V gene, and why the rest are absent is not known. The sample records some 370,000 clones, about 89% of which are singletons. Roughly 1.2% of the sample rests with the top ten. Sequencing was done on a sample of peripheral blood. The receptors stem from a man aged 35 to 55 with acute or convalescent COVID-19.

CDR3 region: CASSPQNKETQYF. The CDR3 bases are TGTGCCAGCTCACCACAGAACAAGGAGACCCAGTACTTC. The chain employs TRBV18 and TRBJ2-5; D gene unclear. The V gene lost 1 base and the J gene lost 5 bases, with 8 bases spanning the gap. Germline CDR1 and CDR2: KGHSH and LQKENI. The CDR3 has 13 amino acids.

CDR3 nucleotide sequence: TGTGCCAGCAGCCTCTTAGCCGCCTACGAGCAGTACTTC. Amino acid sequence: CASSLLAAYEQYF. The chain links TRBV7-9 to TRBJ2-7; D ambiguous. The CDR3 totals 13 residues. Germline values: CDR1 SEHNR, CDR2 FQNEAQ (reference sequence). Between the trimmed V and J ends, which lost 5 bases and 2 bases, there was a span of 10 bases.

The rearrangement joins TRBV6-2 or TRBV6-3 to TRBJ2-7; a possible D gene is TRBD1 (6 bases). The CDR3 is 14 amino acids. Germline-derived CDR1 and CDR2 are MNHEY and SVGEGT. Trimming cost V 4 bases and J 2 bases, with 12 bases left between them. For the CDR3, the DNA is TGTGCCAGCAGTTCCACACAGGGACCCTACGAGCAGTACTTC. This encodes CASSSTQGPYEQYF.

V usage is TRBV28 and J usage is TRBJ2-7; 10 bases agree with TRBD2. This CDR3 has 17 residues. Germline CDR1 MDHEN, CDR2 SYDVKM. Unmatched junction bases numbered 14, after V lost 6 bases and J lost 3 bases. The CDR3 DNA follows: TGTGCCAGCAGGAGCGACCGCCTAGCGGGAGCCTACTACGAGCAGTACTTC. It translates to CASRSDRLAGAYYEQYF.

The V and J genes are TRBV12-3 or TRBV12-4 and TRBJ1-6; tentatively, D is TRBD1 (5 bases). V dropped 6 bases and J dropped 10 bases, with 10 bases sitting between them. The CDR3 runs 12 residues. DNA for the CDR3: TGTGCCAGCAGCGCGGGGGGATCACCCCTCCACTTT. It yields the protein CASSAGGSPLHF.

This clone was detected only a few times. The rearrangement joins TRBV19 to TRBJ1-1, with D perhaps TRBD1 (6 bases). CDR3 size: 13 residues. The V and J ends lost 6 bases and 5 bases respectively, with 13 bases between them. Germline V gives CDR1 LNHDA, CDR2 SQIVND (reference sequence). For the CDR3, the DNA is TGTGCCAGTAGCTTAGGACAGTCTACTGAAGCTTTCTTT. Protein: CASSLGQSTEAFF.

This chain links TRBV11-2 with TRBJ2-7, with TRBD1 identical over 8 bases. J gave up 6 bases and V 5 bases, and 3 bases lay outside the gene matches. This CDR3 has 12 amino acids. The V gene's germline CDR1 is SGHAT and CDR2 FQNNGV. The CDR3 DNA follows: TGTGCCAGCAGCCCCAGGGGGCGCGAGCAGTACTTC. The encoded protein is CASSPRGREQYF.

V and J are TRBV18 and TRBJ1-2; 7 nucleotides match TRBD1. This CDR3 spans 15 amino acids. In germline, CDR1 is KGHSH, CDR2 LQKENI. V was clipped by 3 bases and J by 4 bases; unmatched bases: 8. CDR3 in amino acids: CASSPGQVEVYGYTF. DNA for the CDR3: TGTGCCAGCTCACCTGGACAGGTAGAGGTCTATGGCTACACCTTC.

This clone appeared a few times. The chain employs TRBV15 and TRBJ1-6, with 8 bases fitting TRBD1. Germline values: CDR1 LNHNV, CDR2 YYDKDF (reference sequence). The CDR3 extends over 16 amino acids. The J segment lost 10 bases and the V segment lost 0 bases, leaving 8 bases of the junction unmatched. DNA for the CDR3: TGTGCCACCAGCAGAGATCCGGACAGGGCGCGATCACCCCTCCACTTT. Translating gives CATSRDPDRARSPLHF.

V and J are TRBV11-3 and TRBJ2-3; 12 nucleotides match TRBD2. The V gene end was trimmed by 4 bases and the J gene end by 0 bases; junction bases not matched to a gene: 2. CDR1 is SGHNT, CDR2 YENEEA, per germline. CDR3 length: 16 residues. The CDR3 reads CASSSLAGGSTDTQYF. The CDR3 DNA follows: TGTGCCAGCAGCTCTCTAGCGGGAGGGAGCACAGATACGCAGTATTTT.

Worth noting for this clone: This CDR3 is also generated by other DNA sequences in the sample. The V gene is TRBV19, the J gene TRBJ1-5; perhaps TRBD1 as D (6 bases). The CDR3 is 13 residues long. Looked up from germline, CDR1 is LNHDA and CDR2 is SQIVND (reference sequence). V was clipped by 5 bases and J by 4 bases, with 9 bases between them. The CDR3 is CASSRQGNQPQHF. As DNA, the CDR3 is TGTGCCAGTAGTCGGCAGGGGAATCAGCCCCAGCATTTT. Full variable domain (remainder filled in from reference TRBV19 and TRBJ1-5): DGGITQSPKYLFRKEGQNVTLSCEQNLNHDAMYWYRQDPGQGLRLIYYSQIVNDFQKGDIAEGYSVSREKKESFPLTVTSAQKNPTAFYLCASSRQGNQPQHFGDGTRLSIL.

This clone has at least ten counts. The chain links TRBV5-1 to TRBJ1-1; no firm D call. Germline V CDR1 and CDR2: SGHRS, YFSETQ. This CDR3 comprises 16 residues. V lost 0 bases and J 0 bases, leaving 12 bases between the germline ends. CDR3 DNA sequence: TGCGCCAGCAGCTTGGCACCTCCAGACATGAACACTGAAGCTTTCTTT. It translates to CASSLAPPDMNTEAFF.

Comment on this clone: Additional DNA sequences in this sample encode the identical CDR3. V usage is TRBV28 and J usage is TRBJ1-2; possibly TRBD1 for D (6 bases). Germline assignment: CDR1 MDHEN and CDR2 SYDVKM. Trimming removed 5 bases from V and 4 bases from J, with 8 bases in between. The CDR3 runs to 12 residues. CDR3 residues: CASSLGGYGYTF. The CDR3 DNA follows: TGTGCCAGCAGTCTAGGGGGCTATGGCTACACCTTC.

CDR3 sequence reads: CASSDPRYGGSYEQYF. The CDR3 DNA sequence: TGCGCCAGCAGTGACCCCCGGTATGGCGGAAGTTACGAGCAGTACTTC. The chain recombines TRBV10-2 with TRBJ2-7; D is undetermined. Looked up from germline, CDR1 is WSHSY and CDR2 is SAAADI. This CDR3 is 16 amino acids long. The V end lost 3 bases, the J end lost 4 bases, and 19 bases lay between the germline ends.

The chain combines TRBV28 with TRBJ2-7, with a weak D call TRBD1 (6 bases). Germline values: CDR1 MDHEN, CDR2 SYDVKM. V lost 3 bases and J lost 0, with 15 bases in between. The CDR3 loop spans 16 amino acids. The CDR3 is CASSFPISGVSYEQYF. CDR3 DNA: TGTGCCAGCAGTTTTCCTATTTCAGGGGTCTCCTACGAGCAGTACTTC.

The chain uses TRBV5-1 and TRBJ1-2, with a weak D call TRBD1 (5 bases). The germline V gene encodes CDR1 SGHRS and CDR2 YFSETQ. This CDR3 is built from 12 residues. V gave up 5 bases and J gave up 6 bases, with 11 bases separating them. The CDR3 DNA sequence: TGCGCCAGCAGTTGGCGGGGGGATGGCTACACCTTC. It yields the protein CASSWRGDGYTF.

The chain recombines TRBV6-2 or TRBV6-3 with TRBJ1-5; perhaps TRBD1 as D (6 bases). V was cut by 3 bases and J by 2 bases, with 11 bases left in between. The CDR3 loop spans 15 amino acids. The germline V gene encodes CDR1 MNHEY and CDR2 SVGEGT. In DNA, the CDR3 is TGTGCCAGCAGTTATTGGCAGGGGCGCAATCAGCCCCAGCATTTT. Residues: CASSYWQGRNQPQHF.

The CDR3 spells CASSPGGLVGPHEQYF. DNA of the CDR3: TGTGCCAGCAGCCCGGGGGGCCTGGTAGGTCCGCACGAGCAGTACTTC. V usage is TRBV7-8 and J usage is TRBJ2-7; the D gene is possibly TRBD2 (7 bases). Between the trimmed V and J ends, which lost 5 bases and 5 bases, there was a span of 22 bases. Germline V gene lookup returns CDR1 SGHVS and CDR2 FQNEAQ. The CDR3 has 16 residues.

This chain joins TRBV15 and TRBJ2-7; D not certain. CDR3 length: 13 amino acids. Trimming took off 1 base at V and 5 bases at J, with 9 bases between the two ends. CDR1 is LNHNV and CDR2 is YYDKDF in the germline V gene (reference sequence). Written as DNA, the CDR3 is TGTGCCACCAGCAGAGGCGGAAGGAACGAGCAGTACTTC. Protein: CATSRGGRNEQYF.

The rearrangement uses TRBV7-8 and TRBJ2-1, with a possible D match to TRBD1 (6 bases). The CDR3 runs 15 residues. Trimming took 2 bases from V and 4 from J, leaving 12 bases between them. CDR1 and CDR2 (germline): SGHVS, FQNEAQ. The CDR3: CASSLQGLQYNEQFF. In nucleotides, the CDR3 is TGTGCCAGCAGCTTACAGGGGCTTCAATACAATGAGCAGTTCTTC.

Regarding this clone: Compared with germline, one end of the junction differs, possibly owing to a read error. The chain combines TRBV7-7 with TRBJ1-1; 7 nucleotides line up with TRBD1. There are 13 residues in the CDR3. Germline V CDR1 and CDR2: SSHAT, FNYEAQ (reference sequence). The CDR3, as DNA: TGTGCTAGCAGCTTCCAACCGGGACAGGAAGCTTTCTTT. Translated, it gives CASSFQPGQEAFF.

The V and J genes are TRBV19 and TRBJ2-1; D gene uncertain. V lost 5 bases and J 10 bases, leaving 9 bases between the germline ends. The germline V gene encodes CDR1 LNHDA and CDR2 SQIVND (reference sequence). The CDR3 loop spans 11 amino acids. This CDR3 reads CASSSHREQFF. CDR3 sequence (DNA): TGTGCCAGTAGTTCCCACCGGGAGCAGTTCTTC.

The gene calls are TRBV27 and TRBJ1-5; a weak D match, TRBD1 (5 bases). Per the germline V gene, CDR1 is MNHEY and CDR2 is SMNVEV (reference sequence). V dropped 11 bases and J dropped 7 bases, with 24 bases sitting between them. The CDR3 has 15 residues. CDR3 region: CAHCRSGLLNQPQHF. The DNA for the CDR3 is TGTGCCCACTGTCGGTCGGGACTCCTCAACCAGCCCCAGCATTTT.

CDR3 DNA sequence: TGTGCCAGCAGCTTACAGTTTACAACCAATGAGCAGTTCTTC. Translating gives CASSLQFTTNEQFF. The chain couples TRBV7-9 to TRBJ2-1; no reliable D call. From germline, CDR1 is SEHNR and CDR2 FQNEAQ (reference sequence). This CDR3 has 14 amino acids. V lost 2 bases to trimming and J lost 6 bases, with 11 bases between them.